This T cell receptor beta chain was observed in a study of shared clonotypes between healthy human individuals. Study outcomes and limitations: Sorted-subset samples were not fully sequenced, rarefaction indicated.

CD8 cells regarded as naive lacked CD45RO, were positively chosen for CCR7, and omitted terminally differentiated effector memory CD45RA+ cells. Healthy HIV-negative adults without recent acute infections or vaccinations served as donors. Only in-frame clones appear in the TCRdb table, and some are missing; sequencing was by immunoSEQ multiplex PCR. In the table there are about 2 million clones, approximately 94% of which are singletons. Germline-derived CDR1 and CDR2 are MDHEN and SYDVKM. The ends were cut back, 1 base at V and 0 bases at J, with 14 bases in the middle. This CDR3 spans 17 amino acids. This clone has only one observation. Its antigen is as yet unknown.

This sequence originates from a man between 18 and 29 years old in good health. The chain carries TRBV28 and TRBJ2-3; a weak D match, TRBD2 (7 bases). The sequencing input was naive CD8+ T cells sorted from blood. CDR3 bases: TGTGCCAGCAGTTTATTTGGCGGGGGACAAAGCACAGATACGCAGTATTTT. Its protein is CASSLFGGGQSTDTQYF. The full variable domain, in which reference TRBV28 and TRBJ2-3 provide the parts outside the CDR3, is DVKVTQSSRYLVKRTGEKVFLECVQDMDHENMFWYRQDPGLGLRLIYFSYDVKMKEKGDIPEGYSVSREKKERFSLILESASTNQTSMYLCASSLFGGGQSTDTQYFGPGTRLTVL.